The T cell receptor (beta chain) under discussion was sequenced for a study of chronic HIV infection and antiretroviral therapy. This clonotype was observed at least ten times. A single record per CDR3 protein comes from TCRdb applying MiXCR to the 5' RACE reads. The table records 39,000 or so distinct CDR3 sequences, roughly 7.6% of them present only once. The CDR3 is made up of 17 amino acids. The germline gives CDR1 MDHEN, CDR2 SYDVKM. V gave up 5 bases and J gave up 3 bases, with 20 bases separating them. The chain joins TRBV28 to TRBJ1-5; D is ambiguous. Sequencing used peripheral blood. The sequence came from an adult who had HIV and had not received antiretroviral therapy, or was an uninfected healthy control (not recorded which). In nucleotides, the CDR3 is TGTGCCAGCAGTAATAACTTCCGTGAGGCCTACAATCAGCCCCAGCATTTT. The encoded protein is CASSNNFREAYNQPQHF. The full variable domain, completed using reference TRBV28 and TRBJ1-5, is DVKVTQSSRYLVKRTGEKVFLECVQDMDHENMFWYRQDPGLGLRLIYFSYDVKMKEKGDIPEGYSVSREKKERFSLILESASTNQTSMYLCASSNNFREAYNQPQHFGDGTRLSIL.